The entry below describes one TCR beta chain. The CDR3 is made up of 14 amino acids. The germline CDR1 and CDR2 sequences are MNHEY and SVGAGI. The V gene end was trimmed by 7 bases and the J gene end by 1 base; junction bases not matched to a gene: 3. Repertoires were generated with immunoSEQ multiplex PCR, while TCRdb's copy carries only in-frame clones and drops some. The sample holds 20,000 to 30,000 clones, roughly 88% seen once. The sample is drawn from a study of blood T cell repertoires in COVID-19. The chain combines TRBV6-5 with TRBJ2-2; 7 nucleotides align to TRBD1. The sequence was collected from a human donor in a cohort sampled during active COVID-19. Sequenced: peripheral blood. The CDR3, as DNA: TGTGCCAGCATAAGACAGGGGAACACCGGGGAGCTGTTTTTT. Translation: CASIRQGNTGELFF.